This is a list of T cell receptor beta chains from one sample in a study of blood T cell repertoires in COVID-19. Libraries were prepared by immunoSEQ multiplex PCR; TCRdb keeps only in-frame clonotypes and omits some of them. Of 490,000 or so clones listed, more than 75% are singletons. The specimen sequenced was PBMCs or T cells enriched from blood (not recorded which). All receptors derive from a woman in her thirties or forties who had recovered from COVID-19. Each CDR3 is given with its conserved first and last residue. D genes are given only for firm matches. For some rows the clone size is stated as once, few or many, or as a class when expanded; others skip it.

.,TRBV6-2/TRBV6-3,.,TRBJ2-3,TGTGCCAGCAGTTACTCGAAAGCGGGTAGCACAGATACGCAGTATTTT,CASSYSKAGSTDTQYF
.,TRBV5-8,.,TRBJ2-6,TGTGCCAGCAGCTTAATCATCTCTGGGGCCAACGTCCTGACTTTC,CASSLIISGANVLTF
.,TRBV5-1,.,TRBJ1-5,TGCGCCAGCAGCTTGTGGGGAGGGGACGAGCAGCCCCAGCATTTT,CASSLWGGDEQPQHF
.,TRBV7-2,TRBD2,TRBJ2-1,TGTGCCAGCAGCTTACAAGCGGGAGGGCTAAATGAGCAGTTCTTC,CASSLQAGGLNEQFF
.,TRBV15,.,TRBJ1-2,TGTGCCACCAGCAGAGGGACAGTCGTTAACTATGGCTACACCTTC,CATSRGTVVNYGYTF
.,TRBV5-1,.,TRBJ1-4,TGCGCCAGCAGCTTGGCCCCACAGGGTTCGACTAATGAAAAACTGTTTTTT,CASSLAPQGSTNEKLFF
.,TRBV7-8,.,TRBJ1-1,TGTGCCAGCAGCTTAGGGGCCACCTTGAACACTGAAGCTTTCTTT,CASSLGATLNTEAFF
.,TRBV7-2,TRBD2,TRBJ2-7,TGTGCCAGCAGCTTAGATTGGATGCGAGTAGCGGGAGCCTACGAGCAGTACTTC,CASSLDWMRVAGAYEQYF
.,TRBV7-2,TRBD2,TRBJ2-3,TGTGCCAGCAGCAAGGGGACTAGCGGGAGCTGGGCAGATACGCAGTATTTT,CASSKGTSGSWADTQYF
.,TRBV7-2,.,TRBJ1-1,TGTGCCAGCAGCTTAGTACTGGGGGGTACTGAAGCTTTCTTT,CASSLVLGGTEAFF
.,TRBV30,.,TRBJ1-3,TGTGCCTGGAGTGTACGGCGACACGGAAACACCATATATTTT,CAWSVRRHGNTIYF
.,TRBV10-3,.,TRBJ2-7,TGTGCCATCAGCCCGGGTTTGGGCGAGCAGTACTTC,CAISPGLGEQYF
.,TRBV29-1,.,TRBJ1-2,TGCAGCGTTGTGGGAGAGGGAAGGGCTGGCTACACCTTC,CSVVGEGRAGYTF
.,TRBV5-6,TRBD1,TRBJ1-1,TGTGCCAGCAGCTCCCCGAGACAGGGGGCGAGTACTGAAGCTTTCTTT,CASSSPRQGASTEAFF
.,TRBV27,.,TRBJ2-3,TGTGCCAGCAGTCTTAGACAGACAGATACGCAGTATTTT,CASSLRQTDTQYF
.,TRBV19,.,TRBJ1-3,TGTGCCAGTACCTGGCGGAGCTCTGGAAACACCATATATTTT,CASTWRSSGNTIYF
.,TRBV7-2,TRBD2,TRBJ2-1,TGTGCCAGCAGCTCCCAACTAGCGGGAGTACAGAATGAGCAGTTCTTC,CASSSQLAGVQNEQFF
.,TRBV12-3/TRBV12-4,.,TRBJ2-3,TGTGCCAGCAGTTTACGGAGCACAGATACGCAGTATTTT,CASSLRSTDTQYF
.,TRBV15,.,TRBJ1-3,TGTGCCACCAGCAGAGATCAAGGAAACACCATATATTTT,CATSRDQGNTIYF
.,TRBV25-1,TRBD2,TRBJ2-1,TGTGCCAGCAGTTTAGCGGGAGGTTACTACAATGAGCAGTTCTTC,CASSLAGGYYNEQFF
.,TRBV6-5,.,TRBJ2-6,TGTGCCAGCAAATACTCTGGGGCCAACGTCCTGACTTTC,CASKYSGANVLTF
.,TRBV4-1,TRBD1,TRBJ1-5,TGCGCCAGCAGCCAAGCGGAACAGGGGGCCGGGCAGCCCCAGCATTTT,CASSQAEQGAGQPQHF
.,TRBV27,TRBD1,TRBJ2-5,TGTGCCAGCAGTTCCACCGGGACAGGGGGTTTTATAGAGACCCAGTACTTC,CASSSTGTGGFIETQYF
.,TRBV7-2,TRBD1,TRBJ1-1,TGTGCCAGCAGCTTACTACAGGGGTTGCCCACTGAAGCTTTCTTT,CASSLLQGLPTEAFF
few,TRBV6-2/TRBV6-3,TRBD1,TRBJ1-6,TGTGCCAGCAGCCACGGGACAGGGGGCGCGTCACCCCTCCACTTT,CASSHGTGGASPLHF
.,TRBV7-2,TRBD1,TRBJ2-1,TGTGCCAGCAGCTTACAACCGGGACAGGGATACAATGAGCAGTTCTTC,CASSLQPGQGYNEQFF
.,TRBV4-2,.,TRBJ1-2,TGTGCCAGCAGCCCCTGGTCGGACAGATCTTCGTTAGGGGGCTACACCTTC,CASSPWSDRSSLGGYTF
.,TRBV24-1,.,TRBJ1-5,TGTGCCACCAGTGATGGGGGACTGAATCAGCCCCAGCATTTT,CATSDGGLNQPQHF
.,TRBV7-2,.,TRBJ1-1,TGTGCCAGCAGCGTCACAGGGAACACTGAAGCTTTCTTT,CASSVTGNTEAFF
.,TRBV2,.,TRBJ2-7,TGTGCCAGCAGTGAAGCGCGAGGAGGGGTTGAGCAGTACTTC,CASSEARGGVEQYF
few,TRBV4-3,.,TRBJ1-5,TGCGCCAGCAGCCAAGGGGAGGGTGAGCCCCAGCATTTT,CASSQGEGEPQHF
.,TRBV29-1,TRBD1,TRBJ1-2,TGCAGCGTTGACAGGCCAGGGGGCGGTTATGGCTACACCTTC,CSVDRPGGGYGYTF
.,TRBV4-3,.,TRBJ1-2,TGCGCCAGCAGCCAAGAGGCGGGGCGTGGTGGCTACACCTTC,CASSQEAGRGGYTF
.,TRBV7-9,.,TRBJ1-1,TGTGCCAGCAGCCCCTCCTTAGGAGCGGCCGCTTTCTTT,CASSPSLGAAAFF
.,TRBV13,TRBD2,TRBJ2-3,TGTGCCAGCAGCTTGACTAGCGGGAGGGACACAGATACGCAGTATTTT,CASSLTSGRDTDTQYF
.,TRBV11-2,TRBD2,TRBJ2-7,TGTGCCAGCAGCTTAGATCCCCTAGCGGGAGGGCCCCCACCCTACGAGCAGTACTTC,CASSLDPLAGGPPPYEQYF
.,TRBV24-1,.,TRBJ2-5,TGTGCCACCAGTGGAGGGGGGGGCGAGACCCAGTACTTC,CATSGGGGETQYF
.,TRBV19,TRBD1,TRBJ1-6,TGTGCCAGTAGTATCGGGAGACAGGGGAAGGATTCACCCCTCCACTTT,CASSIGRQGKDSPLHF
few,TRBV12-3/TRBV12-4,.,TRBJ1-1,TGTGCCAGCAGTTTTGACAGAAACACTGAAGCTTTCTTT,CASSFDRNTEAFF
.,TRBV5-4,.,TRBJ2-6,TGTGCCAGCAGCTCTCCAGCGTCCTCTGGGGCCAACGTCCTGACTTTC,CASSSPASSGANVLTF
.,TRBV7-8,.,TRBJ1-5,TGTGCCAGCAGCTTAGAATCCCGGGTCTCCGAACAGCCCCAGCATTTT,CASSLESRVSEQPQHF
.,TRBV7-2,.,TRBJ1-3,TGTGCCAGCAGCTTACTCATCCCGAGCTCTGGAAACACCATATATTTT,CASSLLIPSSGNTIYF
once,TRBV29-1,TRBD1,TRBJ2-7,TGCAGCGTTGAGGCTCGTGGGGGGACAGGGAAGATCGAGCAGTACTTC,CSVEARGGTGKIEQYF
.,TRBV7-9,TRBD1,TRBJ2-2,TGTGCCAGCAGCTCCACAGGGGCCCTCGCCGGGGAGCTGTTTTTT,CASSSTGALAGELFF
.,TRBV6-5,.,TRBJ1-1,TGTGCCAGCAGTCGACAGTCGGGCACTGAAGCTTTCTTT,CASSRQSGTEAFF
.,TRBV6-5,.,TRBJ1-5,TGTGCCAGCAGTTCCCTCGACAGATATCAGCCCCAGCATTTT,CASSSLDRYQPQHF
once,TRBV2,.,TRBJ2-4,TGTGCCAGCAGTGAAGATAGGGCTAGCAACATTCAGTACTTC,CASSEDRASNIQYF
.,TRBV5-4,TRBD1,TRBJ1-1,TGTGCCAGCAGCTCCTCCGGGGACAGTGAAGCTTTCTTT,CASSSSGDSEAFF
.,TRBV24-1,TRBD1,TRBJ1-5,TGTGCCACCAGTCGGACAGGGGGCTGGGATCAGCCCCAGCATTTT,CATSRTGGWDQPQHF
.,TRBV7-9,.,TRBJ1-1,TGTGCCAGCAGCTTATATGGCGGGGAAGCTGAAGCTTTCTTT,CASSLYGGEAEAFF
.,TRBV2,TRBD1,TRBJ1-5,TGTGCCAGCAACCGGGACAGGGAGGTGAATCAGCCCCAGCATTTT,CASNRDREVNQPQHF
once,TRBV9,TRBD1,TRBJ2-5,TGTGCCAGCAGCGTAGGTATAGGGGGCGGTGAGACCCAGTACTTC,CASSVGIGGGETQYF
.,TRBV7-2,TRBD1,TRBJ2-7,TGTGCCAGCAGCACATCGCAGGGGGCAAGGTACGAGCAGTACTTC,CASSTSQGARYEQYF
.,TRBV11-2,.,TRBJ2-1,TGTGCCAGCAGCTACACCGGACAGAGCTCCTACAATGAGCAGTTCTTC,CASSYTGQSSYNEQFF
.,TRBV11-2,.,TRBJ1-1,TGTGCCAGCAGCTCGGGTCGCTCCAGAGCTTTCTTT,CASSSGRSRAFF